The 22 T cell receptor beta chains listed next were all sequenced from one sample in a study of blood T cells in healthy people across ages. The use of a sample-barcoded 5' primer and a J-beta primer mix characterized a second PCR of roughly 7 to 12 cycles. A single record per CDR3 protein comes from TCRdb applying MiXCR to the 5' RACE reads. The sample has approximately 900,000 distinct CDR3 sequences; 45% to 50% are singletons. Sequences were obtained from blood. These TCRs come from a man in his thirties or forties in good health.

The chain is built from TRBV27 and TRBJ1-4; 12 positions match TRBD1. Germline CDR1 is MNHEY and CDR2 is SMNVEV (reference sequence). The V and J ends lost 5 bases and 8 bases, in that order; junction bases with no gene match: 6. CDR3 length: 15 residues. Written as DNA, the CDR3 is TGTGCCAGCAGTCCGGGACAGGGGGCGCGGGAAAAACTGTTTTTT. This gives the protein CASSPGQGAREKLFF.

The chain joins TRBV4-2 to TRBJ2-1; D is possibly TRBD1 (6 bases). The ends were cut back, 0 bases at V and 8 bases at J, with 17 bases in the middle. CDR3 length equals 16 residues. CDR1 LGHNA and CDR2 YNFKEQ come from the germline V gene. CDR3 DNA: TGTGCCAGCAGCCAAGATAAGGGGGATCCCCCCGATGAGCAGTTCTTC. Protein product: CASSQDKGDPPDEQFF.

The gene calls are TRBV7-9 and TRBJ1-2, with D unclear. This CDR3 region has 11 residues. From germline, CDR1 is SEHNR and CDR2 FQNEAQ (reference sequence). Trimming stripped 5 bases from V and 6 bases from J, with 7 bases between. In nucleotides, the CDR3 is TGTGCCAGCAGCCGTAAGGATGGCTACACCTTC. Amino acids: CASSRKDGYTF. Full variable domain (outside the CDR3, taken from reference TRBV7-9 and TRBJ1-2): DTGVSQNPRHKITKRGQNVTFRCDPISEHNRLYWYRQTLGQGPEFLTYFQNEAQLEKSRLLSDRFSAERPKGSFSTLEIQRTEQGDSAMYLCASSRKDGYTFGSGTRLTVV.

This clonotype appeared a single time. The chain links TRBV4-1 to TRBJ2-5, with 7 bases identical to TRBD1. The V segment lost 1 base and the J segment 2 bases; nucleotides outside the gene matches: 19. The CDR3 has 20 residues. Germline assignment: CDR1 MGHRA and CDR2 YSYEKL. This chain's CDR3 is CASSQGLGQKGPCRQETQYF. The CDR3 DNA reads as TGCGCCAGCAGCCAAGGCCTGGGACAGAAAGGTCCTTGCCGACAAGAGACCCAGTACTTC.

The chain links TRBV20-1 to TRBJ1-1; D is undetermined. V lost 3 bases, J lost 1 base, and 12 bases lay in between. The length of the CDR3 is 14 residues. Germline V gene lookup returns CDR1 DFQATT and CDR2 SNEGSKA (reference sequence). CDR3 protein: CSASLGSANTEAFF. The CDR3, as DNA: TGCAGTGCTAGTCTGGGATCGGCGAACACTGAAGCTTTCTTT.

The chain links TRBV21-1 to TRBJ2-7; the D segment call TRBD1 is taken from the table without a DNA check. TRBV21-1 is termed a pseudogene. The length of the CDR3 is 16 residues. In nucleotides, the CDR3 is TGTGCCAGCAGCAAACGAATCTGGGACGTAACCTACGAGCAGTACTTC. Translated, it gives CASSKRIWDVTYEQYF.

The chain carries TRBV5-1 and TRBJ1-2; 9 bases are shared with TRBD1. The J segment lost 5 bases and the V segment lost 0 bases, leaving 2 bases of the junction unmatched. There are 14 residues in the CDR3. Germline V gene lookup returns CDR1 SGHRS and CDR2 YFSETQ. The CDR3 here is CASSLDRGQYGYTF. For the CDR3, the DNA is TGCGCCAGCAGCTTGGACAGGGGGCAATATGGCTACACCTTC.

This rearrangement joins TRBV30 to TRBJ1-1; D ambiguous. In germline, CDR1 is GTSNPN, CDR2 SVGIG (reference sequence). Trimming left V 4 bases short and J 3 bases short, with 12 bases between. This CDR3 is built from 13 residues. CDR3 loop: CAWNTITYTEAFF. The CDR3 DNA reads TGTGCCTGGAACACCATTACCTACACTGAAGCTTTCTTT.

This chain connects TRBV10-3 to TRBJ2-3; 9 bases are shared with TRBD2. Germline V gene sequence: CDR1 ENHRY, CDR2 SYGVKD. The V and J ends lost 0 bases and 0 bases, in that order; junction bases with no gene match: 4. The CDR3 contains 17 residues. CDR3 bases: TGTGCCATCAGTGAGTCCCTTAGCGGGGGAAGCACAGATACGCAGTATTTT. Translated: CAISESLSGGSTDTQYF.

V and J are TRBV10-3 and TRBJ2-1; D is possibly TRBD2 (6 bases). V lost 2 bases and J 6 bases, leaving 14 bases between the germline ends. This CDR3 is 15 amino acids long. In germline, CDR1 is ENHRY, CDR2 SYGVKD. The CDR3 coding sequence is TGTGCCATCAGTGAGCCCTCTAGCGCGTCCAATGAGCAGTTCTTC. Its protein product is CAISEPSSASNEQFF.

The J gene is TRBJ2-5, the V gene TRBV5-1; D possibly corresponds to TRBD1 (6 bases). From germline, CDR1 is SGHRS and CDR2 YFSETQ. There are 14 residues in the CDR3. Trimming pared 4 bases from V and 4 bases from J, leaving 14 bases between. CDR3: CASSPGQLGETQYF. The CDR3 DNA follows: TGCGCCAGCAGCCCAGGACAGCTTGGAGAGACCCAGTACTTC.

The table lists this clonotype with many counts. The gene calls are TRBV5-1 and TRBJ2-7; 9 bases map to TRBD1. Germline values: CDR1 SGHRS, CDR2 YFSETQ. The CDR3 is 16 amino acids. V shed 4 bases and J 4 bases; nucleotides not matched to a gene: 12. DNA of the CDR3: TGCGCCAGCAGCAGACTGGGACAGGGAGAAGAATACGAGCAGTACTTC. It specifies CASSRLGQGEEYEQYF.

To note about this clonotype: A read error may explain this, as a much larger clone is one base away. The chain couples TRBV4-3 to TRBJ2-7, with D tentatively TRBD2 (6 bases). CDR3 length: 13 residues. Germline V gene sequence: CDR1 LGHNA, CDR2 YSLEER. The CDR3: CVSSLGTSYEQYF. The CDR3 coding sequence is TGCGTCAGCAGCCTTGGGACTTCCTACGAGCAGTACTTC.

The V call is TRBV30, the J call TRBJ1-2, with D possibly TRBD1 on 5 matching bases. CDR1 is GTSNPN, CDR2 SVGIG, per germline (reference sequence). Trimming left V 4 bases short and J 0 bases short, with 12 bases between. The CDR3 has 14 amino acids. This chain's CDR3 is CAWTGLLANYGYTF. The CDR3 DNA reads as TGTGCCTGGACGGGACTCCTAGCTAACTATGGCTACACCTTC.

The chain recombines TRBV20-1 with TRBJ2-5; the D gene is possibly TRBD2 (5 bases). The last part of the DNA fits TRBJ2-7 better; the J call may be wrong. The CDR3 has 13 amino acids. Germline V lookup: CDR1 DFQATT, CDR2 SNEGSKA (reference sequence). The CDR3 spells CSARAGNLYEQYF. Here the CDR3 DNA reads TGCAGTGCTAGAGCGGGGAATTTGTACGAGCAGTACTTC.

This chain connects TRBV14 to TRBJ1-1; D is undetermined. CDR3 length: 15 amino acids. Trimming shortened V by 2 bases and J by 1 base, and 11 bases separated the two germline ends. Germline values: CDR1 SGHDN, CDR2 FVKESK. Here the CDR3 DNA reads TGTGCCAGCAGCCAAATAGGAAACACGAACACTGAAGCTTTCTTT. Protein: CASSQIGNTNTEAFF.

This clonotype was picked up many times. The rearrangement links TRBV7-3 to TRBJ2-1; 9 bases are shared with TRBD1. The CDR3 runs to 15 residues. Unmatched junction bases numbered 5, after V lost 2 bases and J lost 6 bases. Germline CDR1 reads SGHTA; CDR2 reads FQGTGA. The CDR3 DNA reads TGTGCCAGCAGCTTACCGGGACAGGGAGGCAATGAGCAGTTCTTC. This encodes CASSLPGQGGNEQFF.

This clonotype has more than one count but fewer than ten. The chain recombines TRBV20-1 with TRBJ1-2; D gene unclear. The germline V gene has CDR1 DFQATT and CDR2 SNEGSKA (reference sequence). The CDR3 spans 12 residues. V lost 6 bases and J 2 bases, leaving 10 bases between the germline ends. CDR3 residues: CSAIKPNYGYTF. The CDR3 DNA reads TGCAGTGCCATCAAGCCAAACTATGGCTACACCTTC.

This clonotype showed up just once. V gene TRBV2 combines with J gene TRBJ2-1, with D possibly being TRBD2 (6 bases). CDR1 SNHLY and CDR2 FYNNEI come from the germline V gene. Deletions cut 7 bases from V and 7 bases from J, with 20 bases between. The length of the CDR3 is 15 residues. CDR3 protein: CASTPELGGGNEQFF. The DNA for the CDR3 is TGTGCCAGCACCCCGGAACTGGGGGGTGGAAATGAGCAGTTCTTC.

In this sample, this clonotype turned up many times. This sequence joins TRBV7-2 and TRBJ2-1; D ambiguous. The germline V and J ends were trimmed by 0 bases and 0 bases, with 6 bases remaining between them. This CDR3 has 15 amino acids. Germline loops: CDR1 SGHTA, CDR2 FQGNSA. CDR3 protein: CASSLALSSYNEQFF. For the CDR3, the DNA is TGTGCCAGCAGCTTAGCGCTAAGCTCCTACAATGAGCAGTTCTTC.

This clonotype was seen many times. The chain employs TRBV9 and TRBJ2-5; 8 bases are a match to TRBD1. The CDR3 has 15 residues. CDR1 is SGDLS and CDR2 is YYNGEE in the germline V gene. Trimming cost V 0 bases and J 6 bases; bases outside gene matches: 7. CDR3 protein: CASSVAPQGEQTQYF. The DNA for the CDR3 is TGTGCCAGCAGCGTAGCTCCACAGGGGGAGCAGACCCAGTACTTC.

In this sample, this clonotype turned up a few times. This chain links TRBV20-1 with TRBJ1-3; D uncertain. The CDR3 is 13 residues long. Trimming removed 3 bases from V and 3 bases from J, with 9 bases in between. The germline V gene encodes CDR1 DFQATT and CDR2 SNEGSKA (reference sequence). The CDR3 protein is CSASHGGGNTIYF. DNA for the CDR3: TGCAGTGCTAGTCACGGCGGTGGAAACACCATATATTTT.